This T cell receptor (beta chain) was identified in a study of T cell responses to AZD1222 COVID-19 vaccine (dated by TCRdb to about 2021). Regarding the research as a whole: A total of roughly 240 trial participants underwent TCR sequencing, of whom about 210 received two doses of AZD1222 and around 25 received two doses of the MenACWY control vaccine. Trial participants were enrolled by age into 18-55, 56-69 and 70-plus year subgroups, with around 140, 26 and 57 TCR-sequenced participants respectively.

The CDR3 regions of human TCRbeta chains were subjected to immunosequencing. Concerning the study's data processing: TCRs in the repertoires were matched against a reference library of SARS-CoV-2-specific TCRs that had been generated with the MIRA antigen-specificity platform. Breadth was defined as the fraction of unique TCRs that were SARS-CoV-2-associated, and depth was defined as the fraction of total T cells that were SARS-CoV-2-associated. Each spike-specific TCR was assigned to its reactive spike region and to a CD4 or CD8 class using the MIRA data. Log10-transformed breadth and depth values were compared by one-way ANOVA with Sidak's multiple comparisons tests. TCRdb limited this immuneACCESS table to in-frame rearrangements with V and J called. A share of clones is missing; checked studies link under half to unresolved V genes, and the rest is unexplained. V and J calls and clone size are copied from that table; D and trimming were computed from the DNA. This sample has 190,000 or so clones in its table, and approximately 93% of those were observed once. The ten largest account for approximately 1% of the sample.

For this clone: It has no known antigen specificity. Base qualities are not provided; no much larger clone lies one nucleotide away.

The time point label, read with the paper, signifies: about 28 days (+/-7) after the second vaccine dose. Because spike-specific TCR depth and breadth did not differ between the two schedules, AZD1222 recipients who got a second dose at roughly 4 weeks were pooled with those who got a second dose at roughly 12 weeks. The vaccinee samples were drawn from two UK trials, COV001 and COV002, one of which was a single-blind randomized controlled phase 2/3 trial testing AZD1222 (ChAdOx1 nCoV-19) in healthy adults. Trial participant PBMC samples were collected at day 0 and day 28 after the second dose for TCRbeta chain sequencing. CDR3 length: 16 amino acids, cysteine to phenylalanine. The DNA shown is the 48-base CDR3, in frame from base 1. V lost 5 bases and J lost 5 bases, and the count of bases not matched to a germline gene is 8. CDR1 and CDR2 are read off the germline V gene as MNHNS and SASEGT. Broader findings and caveats from the paper: Participants were mostly white British, with more females than males. The authors suggested clonal diversity may have been underestimated. The 56-69-year group was small, and its depth increase did not reach significance, likely because of low power. Nearly half of unique spike-specific TCRs reportedly recognized epitopes outside regions mutated in the B.1.351 and B.1.1.7 variants. Conclusions about previously exposed vaccinees are limited because only six or seven AZD1222 recipients were SARS-CoV-2 seropositive at baseline. Spike-specific TCR breadth and depth rose significantly after two AZD1222 doses compared with day 0 and with MenACWY recipients. Because no samples from the day 14 peak response were available, repertoires could be characterized only after the peak T cell response. The whole spike protein was spanned by vaccine-associated CD4 TCRs, and dominant responses were seen in regions 160-218 and 743-854.

Sequenced material: peripheral blood, taken 28 days after the second AZD1222 dose. The chain links TRBV6-1 with TRBJ2-1; TRBD1 fits 11 bases in the junction. This sequence originates from an adult who received the AZD1222 COVID-19 vaccine. Here is the DNA: TGTGCCAGCAGTAAAGGGACAGGGGGTGTGAACAATGAGCAGTTCTTC. Translated, this gives CASSKGTGGVNNEQFF.